These 7 T cell receptor beta chains came from one sample sequenced in a study of response to subunit inactivated influenza vaccine. TCRdb recomputed calls from the RT-PCR reads with MiXCR, one row per CDR3 protein. The top ten hold around 13% of the sample, which has approximately 570,000 distinct CDR3 sequences, less than 10% seen once. Here the sequenced sample was PBMCs from blood, taken less than 30 months after vaccination. The receptor set was obtained from a man in his fifties or sixties who received an inactivated influenza vaccine.

This clonotype has at least ten counts. This sequence joins TRBV13 and TRBJ1-3; D remains ambiguous. This CDR3 has 15 residues. Trimming took off 2 bases at V and 2 bases at J, with 10 bases between the two ends. CDR1 and CDR2 (germline): PRHDT, FYEKMQ (reference sequence). CDR3 DNA: TGTGCCAGCAGCTTAAGGGAGGAAGCTGGAAACACCATATATTTT. Its protein product is CASSLREEAGNTIYF.

This clonotype was observed a handful of times. V usage is TRBV7-8 and J usage is TRBJ2-1; 11 bases fit TRBD2. CDR1 SGHVS and CDR2 FQNEAQ come from the germline V gene. Trimming took 5 bases from V and 8 from J; bases not matched to a gene: 8. The CDR3 consists of 15 residues. The CDR3 DNA reads as TGTGCCAGCAGCCCCGCGGGACTAGCGGTTTATGAGCAGTTCTTC. It specifies CASSPAGLAVYEQFF.

In its sample, this clonotype was seen many times. The V gene is TRBV14, the J gene TRBJ1-5; D remains ambiguous. Germline V gene data show CDR1 as SGHDN and CDR2 as FVKESK. V was cut by 1 base and J by 7 bases, with 8 bases left in between. CDR3 size: 13 residues. The CDR3 loop is CASSQGLLQPQHF. The DNA for the CDR3 is TGTGCCAGCAGCCAAGGGCTCTTACAGCCCCAGCATTTT.

This clonotype occurred a few times. The gene calls are TRBV6-1 and TRBJ2-3; 7 positions match TRBD2. Germline lookup yields CDR1 MNHNS and CDR2 SASEGT. V lost 8 bases, J lost 1 base, and 21 bases stayed unmatched. The CDR3 spans 19 residues. The DNA for the CDR3 is TGTGCCAGCTGGGGCCCCCGGACTAGAAGGAAATCAGGCACAGATACGCAGTATTTT. Amino acid sequence: CASWGPRTRRKSGTDTQYF.

This clonotype was detected only a few times. This chain's CDR3 is CASSLDAQETQYF. Here the CDR3 DNA reads TGTGCCAGCAGTTTAGACGCCCAAGAGACCCAGTACTTC. V gene TRBV12-3 or TRBV12-4 combines with J gene TRBJ2-5; D is ambiguous. V was trimmed by 1 base and J by 1 base, leaving 4 bases between them. CDR3 length: 13 residues.

This clonotype was recorded a few times. The chain has TRBV30 and TRBJ2-7; D may be TRBD2 (5 bases). The ends were cut back, 8 bases at V and 2 bases at J, with 16 bases in the middle. The CDR3 totals 13 residues. Per the germline V gene, CDR1 is GTSNPN and CDR2 is SVGIG (reference sequence). CDR3 region: CASRTGIPYEQYF. CDR3 nucleotide sequence: TGTGCCAGCCGCACCGGGATACCCTACGAGCAGTACTTC.

This clonotype was seen a few times. The chain uses TRBV20-1 and TRBJ2-7, with TRBD2 identical over 13 bases. J lost 5 bases, V lost 3 bases, and 4 bases had no gene match. CDR3 size: 14 residues. Germline lookup yields CDR1 DFQATT and CDR2 SNEGSKA (reference sequence). CDR3 nucleotides: TGCAGTGCTAGGGGACTAGCGGGATCCCACGAGCAGTACTTC. Amino acids: CSARGLAGSHEQYF.